The present entry profiles one T cell receptor (beta chain) with its context. This record comes from a study of tumor-infiltrating lymphocytes in primary liver carcinoma. The V gene's germline CDR1 is MNHEY and CDR2 SVGAGI. V shed 10 bases and J shed 0 bases, with 13 bases lying between them. The CDR3 has 13 residues. A primer matching the constant region was used to make TCR beta cDNA from approximately 0.55 ug of total RNA. Libraries covering TCR beta were generated through three nested multiplex PCR rounds (using a slightly modified ARM-PCR). Two initial PCR rounds of about 11 cycles each paired TRBV1-TRBV30 forward primers with a C-beta reverse primer. TCRdb itself ran the multiplex PCR reads through MiXCR, one entry per CDR3 protein. The profile shows about 200,000 distinct CDR3 sequences, approximately 86% of them singletons. Total RNA and DNA came together from approximately 20-30 mg of bulk tissue without cell sorting.

The material sequenced was tumor tissue from primary liver carcinoma. The sequence derives from a man aged 35-49 years with primary liver carcinoma and hepatitis B virus infection. The rearrangement uses TRBV6-5 and TRBJ2-7; possibly TRBD2 for D (6 bases). The CDR3 sequence is CANFRLGSYEQYF. The CDR3 nucleotides are TGTGCCAACTTTAGACTAGGCTCCTACGAGCAGTACTTC.